This T cell receptor (beta chain) stems from a study of blood T cell repertoires in COVID-19. Study information: Researchers got acute and convalescent COVID-19 samples from the United States, Italy and Spain. PBMCs, B-cell-depleted T cells, or T cells provided the cDNA or gDNA that made up the material.

Original data processing: By means of reference gene primer amplification, nucleated cell counts were estimated. The assay was immunoSEQ multiplex PCR, and TCRdb's table has in-frame clones only and misses some. That table furnishes V, J and clone size, whereas the DNA furnished D and trimming. The sample lists some 260,000 clones, about 80% seen once, with 4.5% to 5% in the top ten. The CDR3 consists of 13 residues. In germline, CDR1 is MNHEY, CDR2 SVGAGI. V shed 8 bases and J 6 bases; nucleotides not matched to a gene: 6. The sequence came from a woman older than 75 with active or convalescent COVID-19. The chain carries TRBV6-5 and TRBJ1-4; 7 positions agree with TRBD1. Sequenced material: peripheral blood. CDR3 in DNA: TGTGCCAGCCAGACAGGGAGCCATGAAAAACTGTTTTTT. Its translation is CASQTGSHEKLFF.